These 3 T cell receptor beta chains originate from one sample sequenced in a study of T cells after yellow fever vaccination. TCRdb itself ran the 5' RACE reads through MiXCR, one entry per CDR3 protein. The table includes over 130,000 distinct CDR3 sequences, more than 6% detected once. The sequencing used CD4+ T cells sorted from PBMCs, collected 5 days after the yellow fever booster vaccination. The receptors here all came from a man aged 30 to 45 who received the YFV17D yellow fever vaccine.

This clonotype was seen at least ten times. This sequence joins TRBV5-6 and TRBJ1-5; TRBD1 is a possible D gene (5 bases). CDR3 size: 14 residues. Per the germline V gene, CDR1 is SGHDT and CDR2 is YYEEEE. V was shortened by 5 bases and J by 6 bases, with 15 bases between the two germline ends. The CDR3 region has the DNA TGTGCCAGCAGTCTCATCGACAGATCTCAGCCCCAGCATTTT. As protein: CASSLIDRSQPQHF. The full variable domain, its missing parts supplied by reference TRBV5-6 and TRBJ1-5, is DAGVTQSPTHLIKTRGQQVTLRCSPKSGHDTVSWYQQALGQGPQFIFQYYEEEERQRGNFPDRFSGHQFPNYSSELNVNALLLGDSALYLCASSLIDRSQPQHFGDGTRLSIL.

This clonotype was recorded many times. The rearrangement uses TRBV11-1 and TRBJ2-7; D may match TRBD1 or TRBD2 (5 bases each). V lost 1 base and J 4 bases, leaving 23 bases between the germline ends. This CDR3 comprises 18 residues. Germline V gene sequence: CDR1 SGHAT, CDR2 FQDESV (reference sequence). CDR3: CASSLGVGDEGPFYEQYF. DNA for the CDR3: TGTGCCAGCAGCTTAGGGGTAGGGGACGAAGGGCCTTTTTACGAGCAGTACTTC. The full variable domain, with the rest looked up from reference TRBV11-1 and TRBJ2-7, is EAEVAQSPRYKITEKSQAVAFWCDPISGHATLYWYRQILGQGPELLVQFQDESVVDDSQLPKDRFSAERLKGVDSTLKIQPAELGDSAMYLCASSLGVGDEGPFYEQYFGPGTRLTVT.

Many counts were recorded for this clonotype. The chain combines TRBV6-2 or TRBV6-3 with TRBJ2-1; D remains unclear. V lost 7 bases, J lost 4 bases, and 17 bases lay in between. Germline V gene lookup returns CDR1 MNHEY and CDR2 SVGEGT. The CDR3 is 15 amino acids. CDR3 DNA: TGTGCCAGCACTCGACGGGCAAGATCATACAATGAGCAGTTCTTC. This encodes CASTRRARSYNEQFF.